Listed below are T cell receptor beta chains from one sample, sequenced in a study of cytomegalovirus exposure and HLA in healthy donors. Assay used: immunoSEQ multiplex PCR; TCRdb lists only in-frame clones, some missing. The repertoire includes about 200,000 clones, 70% to 90% of them detected once, and less than 2.5% sits in the top ten. Sequencing was carried out using PBMCs. These receptors originate from a woman between 50 and 59 years old in good health and CMV-seronegative. The CDR3 runs from the conserved cysteine through the conserved F or W. Each record gives: clone size, D gene, V gene, J gene, CDR3 protein, CDR3 DNA. A D gene is named only where the DNA matches it firmly. Expanded clones get a size class; other rows say once, few or many, or leave the size out.

>-|TRBD2|TRBV7-2|TRBJ2-7
CASSLVAGGGNEQYF
TGTGCCAGCAGCTTAGTAGCGGGAGGAGGAAACGAGCAGTACTTC
>few|TRBD2|TRBV4-1|TRBJ2-7
CASSQRGLAGEYEQYF
TGCGCCAGCAGCCAGAGGGGACTAGCGGGGGAATACGAGCAGTACTTC
>-|-|TRBV7-6|TRBJ2-5
CASSPPLETQYF
TGTGCCAGCAGTCCTCCCCTGGAGACCCAGTACTTC
>few|-|TRBV25-1|TRBJ1-6
CASNWGGNSPLHF
TGTGCCAGCAATTGGGGCGGTAATTCACCCCTCCACTTT
>once|TRBD2|TRBV6-4|TRBJ2-7
CASSYGAGGSRYF
TGTGCCAGCAGTTACGGAGCGGGAGGGTCTAGGTACTTC
>-|-|TRBV6-6|TRBJ1-6
CASRDNRDSPLHF
TGTGCCAGCAGAGACAACAGGGATTCACCCCTCCACTTT
>-|TRBD1|TRBV6-5|TRBJ1-3
CASRGQGGVRNTIYF
TGTGCCAGCAGGGGACAGGGCGGTGTGAGGAACACCATATATTTT
>-|TRBD1|TRBV7-9|TRBJ2-5
CASRGGEETQYF
TGTGCCAGCAGAGGGGGCGAAGAGACCCAGTACTTC
>-|-|TRBV7-9|TRBJ1-4
CSSSQGAGYEKLFF
TGTTCCAGCAGCCAAGGGGCAGGGTATGAAAAACTGTTTTTT
>-|TRBD2|TRBV6-6|TRBJ2-3
CASSKAGGPPDTQYF
TGTGCCAGCAGTAAAGCGGGAGGACCTCCAGATACGCAGTATTTT
>-|TRBD1|TRBV7-2|TRBJ2-7
CASRLAGGTGLGEQYF
TGTGCCAGCAGGCTAGCCGGTGGGACAGGGTTGGGCGAGCAGTACTTC
>-|-|TRBV5-8|TRBJ2-1
CASSFYSGDNEQFF
TGTGCCAGCAGCTTTTATTCAGGGGACAATGAGCAGTTCTTC
>-|TRBD2|TRBV5-1|TRBJ2-1
CASSSGLARVNEQFF
TGCGCCAGCAGCTCGGGACTAGCTAGGGTGAATGAGCAGTTCTTC
>-|-|TRBV6-5|TRBJ2-5
CASSSSAETQYF
TGTGCCAGCAGTTCTTCTGCGGAGACCCAGTACTTC
>-|-|TRBV7-7|TRBJ2-2
CASSLSSDKERAVNTGELFF
TGTGCCAGCAGCTTATCATCGGACAAGGAGAGAGCTGTTAACACCGGGGAGCTGTTTTTT
>-|TRBD2|TRBV4-2|TRBJ2-2
CASSQDRSGSSHGELFF
TGTGCCAGCAGCCAAGACAGGAGCGGGAGTTCCCACGGGGAGCTGTTTTTT
>-|-|TRBV30|TRBJ1-1
CAWSAGINTEAFF
TGTGCCTGGAGTGCCGGGATTAACACTGAAGCTTTCTTT
>once|-|TRBV30|TRBJ1-2
CAWSRTLYTF
TGTGCCTGGAGTCGGACACTCTACACCTTC
>-|-|TRBV30|TRBJ1-6
CAWRGAGWSPLHF
TGTGCCTGGAGAGGGGCCGGCTGGTCACCCCTCCACTTT
>-|-|TRBV6-5|TRBJ1-4
CASSWTFNEKLFF
TGTGCCAGCAGTTGGACATTTAATGAAAAACTGTTTTTT
>once|-|TRBV7-9|TRBJ2-5
CASSPTAGIQETQYF
TGTGCCAGCAGCCCCACAGCGGGCATCCAAGAGACCCAGTACTTC
>-|-|TRBV11-2|TRBJ2-6
CASSQRPPIVSGANVLTF
TGTGCCAGCAGCCAGAGGCCGCCTATAGTATCTGGGGCCAACGTCCTGACTTTC
>-|TRBD1|TRBV2|TRBJ2-7
CAAGTGYEQYF
TGTGCCGCAGGGACAGGCTACGAGCAGTACTTC
>-|-|TRBV6-1|TRBJ1-4
CASRIGFRGEKLFF
TGTGCCAGCAGGATAGGGTTCCGGGGGGAAAAACTGTTTTTT
>few|TRBD1|TRBV6-1|TRBJ2-6
CASSERGTGSRKGPGANVLTF
TGTGCCAGCAGTGAAAGAGGGACAGGGTCCCGAAAAGGGCCTGGGGCCAACGTCCTGACTTTC
>-|TRBD2|TRBV30|TRBJ2-1
CAWSRTSGRDEQFF
TGTGCCTGGAGTCGTACTAGCGGGAGGGATGAGCAGTTCTTC
>-|-|TRBV7-9|TRBJ2-3
CASSFGSGEGTQYF
TGTGCCAGCAGCTTCGGGTCAGGGGAGGGTACGCAGTATTTT
>-|TRBD1|TRBV10-3|TRBJ1-1
CAISESPGGTEAFF
TGTGCCATCAGTGAGTCGCCAGGGGGCACTGAAGCTTTCTTT
>-|-|TRBV7-6|TRBJ2-5
CASSLAAPRLGGTQYF
TGTGCCAGCAGCTTAGCGGCCCCCAGACTGGGGGGGACCCAGTACTTC
>-|-|TRBV6-4|TRBJ1-2
CASSDQRELPGDYGYTF
TGTGCCAGCAGTGACCAAAGGGAGTTGCCGGGGGACTATGGCTACACCTTC
>few|TRBD1|TRBV18|TRBJ1-1
CASSPLGTGRQGTEAFF
TGTGCCAGCTCACCGTTGGGGACAGGGAGACAGGGAACTGAAGCTTTCTTT
>-|TRBD2|TRBV7-8|TRBJ2-2
CASNPTLTGGGDTGELFF
TGTGCCAGCAACCCAACCCTCACGGGAGGGGGGGACACCGGGGAGCTGTTTTTT
>-|-|TRBV7-2|TRBJ1-1
CASSFGGVVTEAFF
TGTGCCAGCAGCTTCGGGGGGGTCGTCACTGAAGCTTTCTTT
>once|TRBD1|TRBV28|TRBJ2-2
CAGRGLVGELFF
TGTGCCGGCAGGGGGCTGGTCGGGGAGCTGTTTTTT
>-|-|TRBV7-9|TRBJ1-1
CSSTFLNTEAFF
TGTTCCAGCACCTTCTTGAACACTGAAGCTTTCTTT
>-|-|TRBV30|TRBJ1-2
CACASSPNYGYTF
TGTGCCTGTGCGTCTTCCCCCAACTATGGCTACACCTTC
>-|TRBD2|TRBV9|TRBJ2-3
CASSVGASGRRDTQYF
TGTGCCAGCAGCGTAGGGGCTAGCGGGAGAAGAGATACGCAGTATTTT
>-|-|TRBV11-2|TRBJ2-7
CASSLGGAGSYEQYF
TGTGCCAGCAGCTTAGGGGGAGCGGGCTCCTACGAGCAGTACTTC
>-|-|TRBV5-4|TRBJ2-5
CASSPTTEEETQYF
TGTGCCAGCAGCCCAACGACAGAGGAAGAGACCCAGTACTTC
>few|-|TRBV5-6|TRBJ2-2
CASSLRLSTGELFF
TGTGCCAGCAGCTTAAGACTCAGCACCGGGGAGCTGTTTTTT
>-|TRBD2|TRBV29-1|TRBJ2-7
CSVFGREGSYEQYF
TGCAGCGTTTTTGGGCGGGAGGGCTCCTACGAGCAGTACTTC
>few|TRBD2|TRBV28|TRBJ2-1
CASRAPGLIITFF
TGTGCCAGCAGGGCACCGGGACTAATAATAACGTTCTTC
>-|TRBD2|TRBV10-3|TRBJ2-4
CAISEGASGRLNIQYF
TGTGCCATCAGTGAGGGGGCTAGCGGGAGGTTGAACATTCAGTACTTC
>-|-|TRBV28|TRBJ2-7
CASTAGDSYEQYF
TGTGCCAGCACCGCCGGTGACTCCTACGAGCAGTACTTC
>-|TRBD2|TRBV14|TRBJ2-5
CASSQGTSGGQETQYF
TGTGCCAGCAGCCAAGGGACTAGCGGGGGACAAGAGACCCAGTACTTC
>few|-|TRBV28|TRBJ1-2
CASTPGGRGLLDTF
TGTGCCAGCACCCCGGGGGGCCGGGGGCTACTGGACACCTTC
>once|TRBD1|TRBV5-1|TRBJ2-7
CASSPGQGSRYEQYF
TGCGCCAGCAGCCCCGGACAGGGGAGTAGGTACGAGCAGTACTTC
>-|-|TRBV5-1|TRBJ1-5
CASSLVGGKNQPQHF
TGCGCCAGCAGCTTGGTCGGGGGAAAGAATCAGCCCCAGCATTTT
>-|TRBD2|TRBV28|TRBJ2-7
CASSTRTGWGTSGSYEQYF
TGTGCCAGCAGTACAAGGACAGGTTGGGGGACTAGCGGGTCCTACGAGCAGTACTTC
>-|TRBD2|TRBV28|TRBJ2-1
CASSPHSGSTYNEQFF
TGTGCCAGCAGTCCCCATAGCGGGAGTACCTACAATGAGCAGTTCTTC
>-|-|TRBV19|TRBJ1-5
CASSTGESSNQPQHF
TGTGCCAGTAGTACAGGGGAGAGTAGCAATCAGCCCCAGCATTTT
>-|TRBD2|TRBV6-5|TRBJ2-4
CASSYSSGIAKNIQYF
TGTGCCAGCAGTTACTCCAGCGGGATAGCCAAAAACATTCAGTACTTC
>-|-|TRBV28|TRBJ1-3
CASSTAGGSGNTIYF
TGTGCCAGCAGTACCGCCGGGGGCTCTGGAAACACCATATATTTT
>-|TRBD1|TRBV19|TRBJ2-2
CASSRRTGGTGELFF
TGTGCCAGTAGTAGAAGGACAGGGGGGACCGGGGAGCTGTTTTTT
>once|-|TRBV18|TRBJ1-1
CASSPGGKDEAFF
TGTGCCAGCTCACCGGGAGGGAAGGATGAAGCTTTCTTT
>-|-|TRBV4-1|TRBJ2-5
CASRGARDTLGSQETQYF
TGCGCCAGCAGAGGGGCTAGGGACACTCTTGGGTCGCAAGAGACCCAGTACTTC
>once|-|TRBV5-4|TRBJ1-6
CASSPLPGGGNSPLHF
TGTGCCAGCAGCCCCTTACCGGGTGGAGGCAATTCACCCCTCCACTTT
>-|-|TRBV4-3|TRBJ1-2
CASSQAQGPSAYGYTF
TGCGCCAGCAGCCAAGCCCAGGGTCCGTCCGCCTATGGCTACACCTTC
>few|TRBD2|TRBV5-4|TRBJ2-3
CASRTWGLAGPTDTQYF
TGTGCCAGCAGGACTTGGGGACTAGCGGGGCCCACAGATACGCAGTATTTT